Below are 7 T cell receptor beta chains sequenced from a single sample in a study of blood T cell repertoires in COVID-19. The assay was immunoSEQ multiplex PCR, and TCRdb's table has in-frame clones only and misses some. Of over 120,000 clones in the sample, over 75% were seen once. What was sequenced was peripheral blood. These receptor sequences come from a man between 65 and 80 years old with acute or convalescent COVID-19.

V and J are TRBV11-3 and TRBJ2-1; 7 bases are shared with TRBD1. The V segment lost 1 base and the J segment 2 bases; nucleotides outside the gene matches: 5. The CDR3 is made up of 16 amino acids. Germline CDR1 is SGHNT and CDR2 is YENEEA. Written as DNA, the CDR3 is TGTGCCAGCAGCTTAGTTGGGGACAGTGCCTACAATGAGCAGTTCTTC. Translation gives CASSLVGDSAYNEQFF. Using reference TRBV11-3 and TRBJ2-1 for the parts outside the CDR3, the full variable domain is EAGVVQSPRYKIIEKKQPVAFWCNPISGHNTLYWYLQNLGQGPELLIRYENEEAVDDSQLPKDRFSAERLKGVDSTLKIQPAELGDSAVYLCASSLVGDSAYNEQFFGPGTRLTVL.

The rearrangement uses TRBV10-3 and TRBJ1-2; TRBD1 might be the D (5 bases). CDR1 and CDR2 from the germline V gene are ENHRY and SYGVKD. Trimming pared 3 bases from V and 5 bases from J, leaving 16 bases between. CDR3 length: 15 residues. CDR3 in amino acids: CAISDSLGGVYGYTF. DNA of the CDR3: TGTGCCATCAGTGATTCCTTGGGGGGGGTTTATGGCTACACCTTC.

The rearrangement joins TRBV12-3 or TRBV12-4 to TRBJ1-2; TRBD1 might be the D (6 bases). Trimming stripped 4 bases from V and 4 bases from J, with 10 bases between. The CDR3 spans 13 residues. Here the CDR3 DNA reads TGTGCCAGCAGTTCTTGGGACACCTATGGCTACACCTTC. Translation gives CASSSWDTYGYTF.

This clone was observed a single time. The chain links TRBV28 to TRBJ1-2; possibly TRBD1 for D (5 bases). Trimming cost V 4 bases and J 8 bases, with 14 bases left between them. Germline assignment: CDR1 MDHEN and CDR2 SYDVKM. The CDR3 length is 13 residues. The chain's CDR3 is CASSSGGLGGYTF. The DNA of the CDR3 is TGTGCCAGCAGTTCCGGGGGATTAGGGGGCTACACCTTC.

This CDR3 is CASSALGQSNTEAFF. The DNA of the CDR3 is TGTGCCAGCAGTGCCTTGGGACAGTCGAACACTGAAGCTTTCTTT. The chain uses TRBV2 and TRBJ1-1; TRBD1 aligns across 7 bases. The V segment lost 4 bases and the J segment 1 base; nucleotides outside the gene matches: 6. Germline-derived CDR1 and CDR2 are SNHLY and FYNNEI. CDR3 length: 15 amino acids.

The chain uses TRBV7-9 and TRBJ2-5; 8 bases are shared with TRBD2. V was pared by 8 bases and J by 0 bases, with 8 bases of the junction left unmatched. The CDR3 loop spans 15 amino acids. The germline V gene has CDR1 SEHNR and CDR2 FQNEAQ (reference sequence). This CDR3 reads CASLKSGGYQETQYF. DNA for the CDR3: TGTGCCAGCCTGAAATCGGGGGGGTACCAAGAGACCCAGTACTTC.

The V call is TRBV5-5, the J call TRBJ2-5, with TRBD2 matching 10 bases. The ends lost 2 bases at V and 2 bases at J; junction bases unmatched: 6. The length of the CDR3 is 16 residues. Germline assignment: CDR1 SGHKS and CDR2 YYEKEE (reference sequence). CDR3 amino acids: CASSLRLAGTQETQYF. CDR3 sequence (DNA): TGTGCCAGCAGCTTACGACTAGCGGGCACGCAAGAGACCCAGTACTTC.